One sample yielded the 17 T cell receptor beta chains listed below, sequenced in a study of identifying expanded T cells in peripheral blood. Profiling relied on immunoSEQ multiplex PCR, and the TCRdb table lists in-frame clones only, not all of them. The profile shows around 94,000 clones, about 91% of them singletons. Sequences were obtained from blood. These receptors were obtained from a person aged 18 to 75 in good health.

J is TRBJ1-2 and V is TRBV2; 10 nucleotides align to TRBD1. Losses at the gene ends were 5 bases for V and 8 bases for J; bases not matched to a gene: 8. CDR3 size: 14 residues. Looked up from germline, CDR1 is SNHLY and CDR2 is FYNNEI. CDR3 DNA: TGTGCCAGCAGTTATAGACAGGGGGCGAGGGGCTACACCTTC. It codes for CASSYRQGARGYTF.

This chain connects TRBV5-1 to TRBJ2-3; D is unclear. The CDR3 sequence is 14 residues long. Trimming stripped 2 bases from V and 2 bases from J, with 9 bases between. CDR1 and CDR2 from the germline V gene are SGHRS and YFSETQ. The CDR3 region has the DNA TGCGCCAGCAGCTTTGGCGCGGTCACAGATACGCAGTATTTT. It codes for CASSFGAVTDTQYF.

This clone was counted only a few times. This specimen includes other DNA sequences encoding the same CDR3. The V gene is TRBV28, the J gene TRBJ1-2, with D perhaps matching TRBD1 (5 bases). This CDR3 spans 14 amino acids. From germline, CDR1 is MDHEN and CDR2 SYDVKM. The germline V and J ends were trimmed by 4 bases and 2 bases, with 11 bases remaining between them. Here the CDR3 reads CASSSPGGNYGYTF. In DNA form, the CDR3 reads TGTGCCAGCAGTTCCCCCGGGGGGAACTATGGCTACACCTTC.

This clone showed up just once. This chain's CDR3 is CASRPVWDNEQFF. The CDR3 coding sequence is TGTGCCAGCCGACCTGTATGGGACAATGAGCAGTTCTTC. The J gene is TRBJ2-1, the V gene TRBV6-5; D unclear. The V gene lost 8 bases and the J gene lost 5 bases, with 13 bases spanning the gap. CDR3 length equals 13 residues. CDR1 and CDR2 from the germline V gene are MNHEY and SVGAGI.

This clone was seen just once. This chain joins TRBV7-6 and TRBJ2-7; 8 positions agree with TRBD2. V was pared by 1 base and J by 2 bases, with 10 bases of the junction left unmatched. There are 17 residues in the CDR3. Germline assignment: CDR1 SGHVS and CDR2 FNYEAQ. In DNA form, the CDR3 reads TGTGCCAGCAGCTTAGGTCAGCGGGGGCGCTTAACCTACGAGCAGTACTTC. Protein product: CASSLGQRGRLTYEQYF. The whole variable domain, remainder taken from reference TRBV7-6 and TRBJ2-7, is GAGVSQSPRYKVTKRGQDVALRCDPISGHVSLYWYRQALGQGPEFLTYFNYEAQQDKSGLPNDRFSAERPEGSISTLTIQRTEQRDSAMYRCASSLGQRGRLTYEQYFGPGTRLTVT.

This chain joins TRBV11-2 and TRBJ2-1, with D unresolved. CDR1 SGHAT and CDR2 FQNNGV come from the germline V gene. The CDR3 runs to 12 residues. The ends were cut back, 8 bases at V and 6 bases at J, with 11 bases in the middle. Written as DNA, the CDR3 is TGTGCCAGCTACTCTTGGGGCAATGAGCAGTTCTTC. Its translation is CASYSWGNEQFF.

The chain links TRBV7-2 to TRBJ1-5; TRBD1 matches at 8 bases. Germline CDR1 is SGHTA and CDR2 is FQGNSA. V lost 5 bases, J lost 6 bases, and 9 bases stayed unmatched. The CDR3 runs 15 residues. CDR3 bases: TGTGCCAGCAGCCGCTCGCCAGGGGGCAGTCAGCCCCAGCATTTT. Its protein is CASSRSPGGSQPQHF.

For the CDR3, the DNA is TGTGCCACCAGCAGAGTTCAGGACCAGAAGGAGACCCAGTACTTC. Translation gives CATSRVQDQKETQYF. The chain joins TRBV15 to TRBJ2-5; D uncertain. The germline gives CDR1 LNHNV, CDR2 YYDKDF (reference sequence). The CDR3 is made up of 15 amino acids. Trimming pared 1 base from V and 5 bases from J, leaving 14 bases between.

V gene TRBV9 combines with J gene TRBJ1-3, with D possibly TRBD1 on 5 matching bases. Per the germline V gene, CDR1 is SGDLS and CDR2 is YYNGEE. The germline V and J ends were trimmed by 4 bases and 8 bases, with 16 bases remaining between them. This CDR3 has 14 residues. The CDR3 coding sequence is TGTGCCAGCAGCTCCCTCCAGGGTGCTGACACCATATATTTT. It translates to CASSSLQGADTIYF.

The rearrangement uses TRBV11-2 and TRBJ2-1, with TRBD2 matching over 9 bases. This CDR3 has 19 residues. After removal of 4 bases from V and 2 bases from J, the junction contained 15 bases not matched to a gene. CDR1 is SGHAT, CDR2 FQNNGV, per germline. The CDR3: CASSSRGLAGRLAYNEQFF. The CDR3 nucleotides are TGTGCCAGCAGCTCCAGAGGGCTAGCGGGAAGGCTGGCCTACAATGAGCAGTTCTTC.

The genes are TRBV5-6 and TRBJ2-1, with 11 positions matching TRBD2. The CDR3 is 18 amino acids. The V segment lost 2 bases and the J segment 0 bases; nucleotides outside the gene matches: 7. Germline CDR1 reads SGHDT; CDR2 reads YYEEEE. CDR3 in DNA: TGTGCCAGCAGCTTTATAGCGGGGGGGCGTAGCTCCTACAATGAGCAGTTCTTC. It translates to CASSFIAGGRSSYNEQFF.

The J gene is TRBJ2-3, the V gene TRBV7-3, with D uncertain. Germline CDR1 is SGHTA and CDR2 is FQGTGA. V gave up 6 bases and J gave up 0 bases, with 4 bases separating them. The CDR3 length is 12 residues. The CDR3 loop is CASSLSTDTQYF. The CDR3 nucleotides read TGTGCCAGCAGTCTGAGCACAGATACGCAGTATTTT.

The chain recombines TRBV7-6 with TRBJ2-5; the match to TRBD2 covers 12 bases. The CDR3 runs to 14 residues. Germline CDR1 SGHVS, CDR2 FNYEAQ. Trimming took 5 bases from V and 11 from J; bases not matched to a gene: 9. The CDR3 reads CASSPRTSGDSQYF. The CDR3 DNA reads TGTGCCAGCAGCCCCAGGACTAGCGGGGACTCACAGTACTTC. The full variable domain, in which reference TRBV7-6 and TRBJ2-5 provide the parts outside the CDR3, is GAGVSQSPRYKVTKRGQDVALRCDPISGHVSLYWYRQALGQGPEFLTYFNYEAQQDKSGLPNDRFSAERPEGSISTLTIQRTEQRDSAMYRCASSPRTSGDSQYFGPGTRLLVL.

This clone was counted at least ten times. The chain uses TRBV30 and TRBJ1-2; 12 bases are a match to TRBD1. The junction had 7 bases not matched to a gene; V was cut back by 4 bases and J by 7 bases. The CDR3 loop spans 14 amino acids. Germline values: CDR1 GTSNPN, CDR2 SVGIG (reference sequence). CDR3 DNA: TGTGCCTGGACCCGGGACAGGGGGCTTGGTGGCTACACCTTC. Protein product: CAWTRDRGLGGYTF. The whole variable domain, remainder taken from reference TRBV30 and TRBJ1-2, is SQTIHQWPATLVQPVGSPLSLECTVEGTSNPNLYWYRQAAGRGLQLLFYSVGIGQISSEVPQNLSASRPQDRQFILSSKKLLLSDSGFYLCAWTRDRGLGGYTFGSGTRLTVV.

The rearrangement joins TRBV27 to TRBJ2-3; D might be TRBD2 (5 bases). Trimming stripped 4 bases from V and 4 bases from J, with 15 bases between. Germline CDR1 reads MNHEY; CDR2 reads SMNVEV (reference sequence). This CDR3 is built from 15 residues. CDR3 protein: CASSSLEFGADTQYF. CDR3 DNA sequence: TGTGCCAGCAGTTCCCTTGAATTCGGGGCAGATACGCAGTATTTT.

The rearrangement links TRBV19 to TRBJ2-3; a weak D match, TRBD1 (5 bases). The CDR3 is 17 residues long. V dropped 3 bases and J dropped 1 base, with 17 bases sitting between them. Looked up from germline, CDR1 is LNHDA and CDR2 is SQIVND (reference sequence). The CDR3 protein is CASSIDSYQGGTDTQYF. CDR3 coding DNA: TGTGCCAGTAGTATTGACTCGTACCAGGGTGGCACAGATACGCAGTATTTT.

The CDR3 sequence is CASSDWGIGGGNTIYF. The CDR3, as DNA: TGTGCCAGCAGTGACTGGGGTATAGGGGGCGGAAACACCATATATTTT. This rearrangement joins TRBV6-1 to TRBJ1-3, with 7 positions matching TRBD1. CDR1 is MNHNS and CDR2 is SASEGT in the germline V gene. J lost 4 bases, V lost 3 bases, and 9 bases had no gene match. CDR3 length: 16 residues.